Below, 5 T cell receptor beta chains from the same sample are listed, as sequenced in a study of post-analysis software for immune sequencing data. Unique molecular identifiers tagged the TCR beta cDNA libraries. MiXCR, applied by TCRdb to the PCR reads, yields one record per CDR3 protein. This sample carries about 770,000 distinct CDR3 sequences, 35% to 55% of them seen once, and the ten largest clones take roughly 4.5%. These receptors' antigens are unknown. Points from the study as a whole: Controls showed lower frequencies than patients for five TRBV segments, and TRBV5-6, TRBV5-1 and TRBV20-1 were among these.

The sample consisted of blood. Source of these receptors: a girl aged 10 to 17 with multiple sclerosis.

CDR3 DNA: TGTGCCAGCAGTGCCTTAATTCGTGGTTACGAGCAGTACTTC. Translating gives CASSALIRGYEQYF. The chain couples TRBV27 to TRBJ2-7; D is unclear. Germline CDR1 MNHEY, CDR2 SMNVEV (reference sequence). The germline V and J ends were trimmed by 5 bases and 4 bases, with 15 bases remaining between them. The length of the CDR3 is 14 residues.

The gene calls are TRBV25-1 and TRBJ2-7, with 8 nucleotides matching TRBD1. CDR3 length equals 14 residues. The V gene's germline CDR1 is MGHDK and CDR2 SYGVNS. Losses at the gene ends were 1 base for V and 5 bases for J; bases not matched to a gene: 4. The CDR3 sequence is CASSEWGQVHEQYF. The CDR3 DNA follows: TGTGCCAGCAGTGAATGGGGACAGGTTCACGAGCAGTACTTC.

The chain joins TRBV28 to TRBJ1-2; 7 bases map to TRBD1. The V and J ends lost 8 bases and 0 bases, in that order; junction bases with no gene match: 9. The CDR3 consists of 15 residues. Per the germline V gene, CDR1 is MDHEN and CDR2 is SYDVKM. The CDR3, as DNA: TGTGCCAGCTTTAAGGGGGCGGCAGCTAACTATGGCTACACCTTC. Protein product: CASFKGAAANYGYTF.

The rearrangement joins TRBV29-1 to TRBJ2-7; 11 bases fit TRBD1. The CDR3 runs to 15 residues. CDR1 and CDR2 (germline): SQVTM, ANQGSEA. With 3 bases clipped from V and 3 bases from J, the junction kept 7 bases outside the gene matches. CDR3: CSVDSTGQGGYEQYF. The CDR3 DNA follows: TGCAGCGTTGATAGTACGGGACAGGGGGGCTACGAGCAGTACTTC.

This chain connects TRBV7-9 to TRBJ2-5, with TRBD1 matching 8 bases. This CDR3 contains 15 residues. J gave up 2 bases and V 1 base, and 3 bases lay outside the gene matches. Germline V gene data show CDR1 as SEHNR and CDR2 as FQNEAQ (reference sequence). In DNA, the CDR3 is TGTGCCAGCAGCTTAGTCCACAGGGGGCAAGAGACCCAGTACTTC. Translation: CASSLVHRGQETQYF.